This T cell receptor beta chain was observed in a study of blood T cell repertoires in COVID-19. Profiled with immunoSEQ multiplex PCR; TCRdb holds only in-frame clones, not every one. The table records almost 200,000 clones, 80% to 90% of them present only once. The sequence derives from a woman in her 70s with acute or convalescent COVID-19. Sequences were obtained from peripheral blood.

The CDR3 loop reads CASNEGRNTEAFF. For the CDR3, the DNA is TGTGCCAGTAATGAGGGTCGGAACACTGAAGCTTTCTTT. The chain employs TRBV19 and TRBJ1-1; D gene ambiguous. Trimming stripped 7 bases from V and 1 base from J, with 10 bases between. Germline V gene data show CDR1 as LNHDA and CDR2 as SQIVND (reference sequence). The CDR3 totals 13 residues.